The T cell receptor beta chain described here comes from a study of shared clonotypes between healthy human individuals. Study background: Samples came from two female and a few male donors aged 18 to 49.

Produced via immunoSEQ multiplex PCR; TCRdb's table is partial and in-frame only. The sample holds some 470,000 clones, over 65% seen once. Material: PBMCs. This clonotype was obtained from a woman between 40 and 55 years old in good health. Some clones in this sample may be carry-over from other donors' samples.

The CDR3: CAIRGDRGGNEQFF. The CDR3 DNA is TGTGCCATCAGGGGGGACAGGGGAGGGAATGAGCAGTTCTTC. This chain links TRBV10-3 with TRBJ2-1; 10 bases agree with TRBD1. From germline, CDR1 is ENHRY and CDR2 SYGVKD. The CDR3 extends over 14 amino acids. Germline trimming cut 6 bases from V and 7 bases from J; bases unmatched to any gene: 6.